The entry that follows covers one T cell receptor (beta chain) sequence. The antigen is undetermined. The CDR3 extends over 12 amino acids. Germline lookup yields CDR1 MDHEN and CDR2 SYDVKM. The germline V and J ends were trimmed by 8 bases and 3 bases, with 10 bases remaining between them. These data are taken from a study of cytomegalovirus exposure and HLA in healthy donors. With 60 Vbeta and 13 Jbeta primers, the PCR was carried out. TCRdb's table, derived via immunoSEQ multiplex PCR, lists solely in-frame clones and lacks some. This table holds about 120,000 clones, more than 70% found once. Study-wide results and limits: Researchers reported in a later analysis that a missense DCLRE1C variant was tied to TCR beta V- and J-gene trimming. Productive status was seen about 90% or about 30% of the time for most TCR beta V segments in an earlier analysis.

The receptor's source is a man aged 30 to 39 in good health and CMV-seronegative. This chain connects TRBV28 to TRBJ1-2; D not resolved. Input material: PBMCs. CDR3 sequence reads: CASGSGDYGYTF. Written as DNA, the CDR3 is TGTGCCAGCGGGTCGGGTGACTATGGCTACACCTTC.